Described below is a single T cell receptor (beta chain) sequence and its context. No antigen is known for it. Base qualities are missing; no much larger clone stands one base away. From the cysteine up to the phenylalanine, the CDR3 has a length of 16 residues. Kept here is only the CDR3 DNA, which spans 48 bases and is read in frame from base 1. Sequences SGHRS (CDR1) and YFSETQ (CDR2) are obtained from the germline V gene. V lost 0 bases and J lost 7 bases; the stretch between them is 14 bases long. The record originates from a study of blood T cell repertoires in COVID-19 (dated by TCRdb to between 2020 and 2021). Regarding the study in general: Samples from collaborators originated in the United States, Italy and Spain and spanned both the acute and convalescent phases of COVID-19. A freely available public database, intended as a resource for researchers studying the immune response to SARS-CoV-2, is where the repertoires were released. A de-identified subject ID, COVID-19 status, age in years and sex were almost always included in the sample metadata. The samples were drawn from two sources: the first 160 participants of the ongoing ImmuneRACE study, and approximately 1,300 subjects contributed by 6 global collaborators. Where HLA class I and class II types were available, the types were taken from metadata supplied by the sample provider, not from assay-based typing. Subjects who had been exposed to COVID-19, were actively infected with it, or had recovered from it provided the deeply sampled blood TCRbeta repertoires that made up the dataset. The prospective study material was composed of cDNA or gDNA derived from T cells, B-cell-depleted T cells, or PBMCs. What the authors observed across the whole study: The quantity of clinical and demographic metadata differed by source and by participant and was supplied without curation.

TCRbeta CDR3 regions were amplified from genomic DNA using the immunoSEQ Assay, a bias-controlled multiplex PCR. The paper's data handling went like this. The number of nucleated cells in each sample was estimated by amplification of reference gene primers within the assay. To quantify the absolute abundance of each unique TCRbeta CDR3 rearrangement, sequence reads were collapsed and filtered. For each sample, productive Simpson clonality was calculated by taking the square root of Simpson's diversity index across productive rearrangements. Drawn from immuneACCESS, this table holds only the in-frame rearrangements with V and J called that TCRdb kept. Clones are partly lost; checked studies trace under half to an unresolved V gene and leave the rest unexplained. V, J and clone size are those of that table, while D and trimming were read from the DNA. The sample profile shows 430,000 or so clones; approximately 90% of them were found once. Approximately 1.8% of the sample lies in the top ten.

Participants in the prospective study were aged roughly 18 to 89 years, lived in 20 to 30 United States geographic areas, and enrolled through a virtual design. To assign participants to cohorts, the prospective study relied on clinical history that participants themselves reported in a screening survey and a study questionnaire. For ImmuneRACE Cohort 3, a participant was defined as recovered based on two consecutive negative NP/OP PCR tests, clearance by a healthcare professional, or resolution of symptoms. Mobile phlebotomists in the prospective study collected whole blood, serum and a nasopharyngeal or oropharyngeal swab from every participant. Participants in the prospective study had the option to provide additional blood draws and questionnaires over an approximately 2-month period. Before DNA extraction, blood samples from the prospective study were shipped at room temperature or frozen.

This sequence originates from a woman aged 40 to 55 who had recovered from COVID-19. The sequencing sample was made of PBMCs or T cells enriched from blood (not recorded which). The sequence links TRBV5-1 to TRBJ1-6, and perhaps TRBD1 as D gene, on 5 matching bases. The nucleotide sequence is given as TGCGCCAGCAGCTTGGATTTTACAGGACAAAATTCACCCCTCCACTTT. Translated, this is CASSLDFTGQNSPLHF.